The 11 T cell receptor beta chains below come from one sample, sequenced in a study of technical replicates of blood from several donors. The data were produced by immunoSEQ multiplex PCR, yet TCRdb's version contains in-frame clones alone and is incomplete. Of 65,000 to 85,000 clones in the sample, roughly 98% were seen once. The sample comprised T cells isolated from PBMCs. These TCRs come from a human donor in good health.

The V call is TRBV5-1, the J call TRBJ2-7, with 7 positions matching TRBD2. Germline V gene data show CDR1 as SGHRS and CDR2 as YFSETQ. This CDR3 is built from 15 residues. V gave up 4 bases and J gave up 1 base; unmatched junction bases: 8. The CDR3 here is CASSTASGSSYEQYF. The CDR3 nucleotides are TGCGCCAGCAGCACGGCTAGCGGTAGTTCCTACGAGCAGTACTTC.

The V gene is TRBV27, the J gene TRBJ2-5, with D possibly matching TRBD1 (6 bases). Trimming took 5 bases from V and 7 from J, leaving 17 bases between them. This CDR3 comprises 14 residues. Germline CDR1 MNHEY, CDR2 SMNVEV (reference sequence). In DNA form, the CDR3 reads TGTGCCAGCAGTCCAGGGGTGGGTTTGGGGACCCAGTACTTC. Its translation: CASSPGVGLGTQYF.

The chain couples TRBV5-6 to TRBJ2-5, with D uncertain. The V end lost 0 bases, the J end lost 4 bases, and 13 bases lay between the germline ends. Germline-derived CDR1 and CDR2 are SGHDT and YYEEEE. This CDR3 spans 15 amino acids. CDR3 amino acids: CASSLVSGLAETQYF. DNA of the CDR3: TGTGCCAGCAGCTTGGTTTCTGGGCTGGCAGAGACCCAGTACTTC. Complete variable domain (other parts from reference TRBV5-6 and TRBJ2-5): DAGVTQSPTHLIKTRGQQVTLRCSPKSGHDTVSWYQQALGQGPQFIFQYYEEEERQRGNFPDRFSGHQFPNYSSELNVNALLLGDSALYLCASSLVSGLAETQYFGPGTRLLVL.

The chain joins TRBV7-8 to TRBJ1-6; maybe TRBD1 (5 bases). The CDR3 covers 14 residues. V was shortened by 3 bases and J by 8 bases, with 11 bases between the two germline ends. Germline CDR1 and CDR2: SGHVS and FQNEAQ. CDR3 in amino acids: CASSFGRADSPLHF. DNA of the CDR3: TGTGCCAGCAGCTTTGGCAGGGCAGATTCACCCCTCCACTTT.

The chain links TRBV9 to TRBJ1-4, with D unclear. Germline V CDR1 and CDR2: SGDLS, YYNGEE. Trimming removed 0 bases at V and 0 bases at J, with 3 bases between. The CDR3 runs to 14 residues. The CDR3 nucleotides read TGTGCCAGCAGCGTAGCCACAACTAATGAAAAACTGTTTTTT. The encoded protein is CASSVATTNEKLFF.

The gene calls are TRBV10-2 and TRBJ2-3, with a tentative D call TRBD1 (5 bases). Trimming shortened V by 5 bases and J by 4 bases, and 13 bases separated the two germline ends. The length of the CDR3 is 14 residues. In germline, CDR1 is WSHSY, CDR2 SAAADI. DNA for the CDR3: TGCGCCAGCAGTCAGCGCGGCAGGGCAGATACGCAGTATTTT. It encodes CASSQRGRADTQYF.

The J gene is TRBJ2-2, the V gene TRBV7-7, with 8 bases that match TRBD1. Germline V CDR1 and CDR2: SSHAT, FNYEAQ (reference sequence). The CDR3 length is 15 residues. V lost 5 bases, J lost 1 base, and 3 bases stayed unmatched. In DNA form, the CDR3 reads TGTGCCAGCAGCCGGGACAGGTTGAACACCGGGGAGCTGTTTTTT. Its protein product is CASSRDRLNTGELFF.

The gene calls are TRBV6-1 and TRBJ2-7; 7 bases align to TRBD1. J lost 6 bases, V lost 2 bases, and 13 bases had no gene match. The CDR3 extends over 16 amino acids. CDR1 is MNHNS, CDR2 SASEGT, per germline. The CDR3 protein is CASSEIERGRRIEQYF. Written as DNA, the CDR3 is TGTGCCAGCAGTGAAATAGAAAGGGGGCGTAGAATCGAGCAGTACTTC.

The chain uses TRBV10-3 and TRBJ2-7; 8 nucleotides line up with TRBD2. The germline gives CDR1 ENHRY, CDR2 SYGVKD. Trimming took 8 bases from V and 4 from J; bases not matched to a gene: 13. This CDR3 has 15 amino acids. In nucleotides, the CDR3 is TGTGCCATCGAGGATCGGGAGGGTGGTAGATACGAGCAGTACTTC. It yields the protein CAIEDREGGRYEQYF.

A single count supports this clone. The CDR3 DNA is TGTGCCAGCAGTTTAGCCGGGACAGGGGTTGTGCTGTTTTTT. Protein sequence: CASSLAGTGVVLFF. The genes are TRBV27 and TRBJ2-2; TRBD1 matches 10 bases. Germline V lookup: CDR1 MNHEY, CDR2 SMNVEV (reference sequence). Germline trimming cut 2 bases from V and 13 bases from J; bases unmatched to any gene: 7. CDR3 length equals 14 residues.

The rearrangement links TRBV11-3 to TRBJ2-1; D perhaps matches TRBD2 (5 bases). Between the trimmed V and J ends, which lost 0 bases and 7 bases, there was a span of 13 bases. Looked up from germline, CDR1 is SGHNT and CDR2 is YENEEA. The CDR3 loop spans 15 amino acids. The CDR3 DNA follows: TGTGCCAGCAGCTTAGAGCTCGGGGATCCGAATGAGCAGTTCTTC. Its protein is CASSLELGDPNEQFF.